These 8 T cell receptor beta chains share one sample of origin, sequenced in a study of cytomegalovirus exposure and HLA in healthy donors. A multiplex PCR was run with 60 Vbeta primers and 13 Jbeta primers. This table comes from immunoSEQ multiplex PCR, and its TCRdb copy is limited to in-frame clones, with some not included. Found here are about 120,000 clones, 60% to 70% of them singletons; the top ten hold 8.5% to 9.5%. Sequencing was carried out using PBMCs. Source of these receptors: a woman aged 40-49 years in good health and CMV-seropositive.

The chain combines TRBV7-9 with TRBJ2-7; 10 bases line up with TRBD2. Germline CDR1 reads SEHNR; CDR2 reads FQNEAQ (reference sequence). The CDR3 covers 17 residues. The V and J ends lost 1 base and 0 bases, in that order; junction bases with no gene match: 6. Here the CDR3 reads CASSLVLAGDLSYEQYF. CDR3 sequence (DNA): TGTGCCAGCAGCTTAGTGCTAGCGGGAGACCTCTCCTACGAGCAGTACTTC. Full variable domain (missing parts from reference TRBV7-9 and TRBJ2-7): DTGVSQNPRHKITKRGQNVTFRCDPISEHNRLYWYRQTLGQGPEFLTYFQNEAQLEKSRLLSDRFSAERPKGSFSTLEIQRTEQGDSAMYLCASSLVLAGDLSYEQYFGPGTRLTVT.

This clone was detected ten times or more. The chain links TRBV29-1 to TRBJ1-4; no clear D. Germline V gene lookup returns CDR1 SQVTM and CDR2 ANQGSEA. The length of the CDR3 is 11 residues. V was trimmed by 6 bases and J by 4 bases, leaving 6 bases between them. CDR3 residues: CSVTDNEKLFF. The CDR3 nucleotides are TGCAGCGTCACAGATAATGAAAAACTGTTTTTT.

The chain employs TRBV4-1 and TRBJ1-4; the D is unclear. Germline V gene lookup returns CDR1 MGHRA and CDR2 YSYEKL. Trimming stripped 3 bases from V and 3 bases from J, with 8 bases between. The CDR3 has 14 residues. The CDR3 sequence is CASSQSLSNEKLFF. The CDR3 DNA sequence: TGCGCCAGCAGCCAGTCCTTGTCTAATGAAAAACTGTTTTTT.

The J gene is TRBJ2-1, the V gene TRBV4-3; TRBD2 aligns across 7 bases. V lost 5 bases to trimming and J lost 6 bases; unmatched junction nucleotides: 19. Germline V gene sequence: CDR1 LGHNA, CDR2 YSLEER. The length of the CDR3 is 18 residues. This CDR3 is CASSASPTTSTTLNEQFF. Written as DNA, the CDR3 is TGCGCCAGCAGCGCAAGCCCGACGACTAGCACCACACTCAATGAGCAGTTCTTC.

This chain connects TRBV4-3 to TRBJ1-5; tentatively, D is TRBD1 (5 bases). V gave up 0 bases and J gave up 8 bases, with 14 bases separating them. This CDR3 has 15 residues. The V gene's germline CDR1 is LGHNA and CDR2 YSLEER. The CDR3 loop reads CASSQDRGVFKPQHF. The CDR3 DNA reads as TGCGCCAGCAGCCAAGACCGGGGGGTCTTTAAGCCCCAGCATTTT.

This rearrangement joins TRBV5-3 to TRBJ2-1; TRBD2 matches at 10 bases. TRBV5-3 is marked as an open reading frame, function uncertain. V shed 0 bases, J shed 6 bases, and the junction held 6 bases outside the gene matches. This CDR3 region has 16 residues. CDR3 in DNA: TGTGCCAGAAGCTTGGTTCTCAGCGGGAGGGCCAATGAGCAGTTCTTC. Its protein is CARSLVLSGRANEQFF.

In this sample, this clone turned up a few times. The chain has TRBV6-1 and TRBJ1-5; TRBD1 is a possible D gene (6 bases). Germline V lookup: CDR1 MNHNS, CDR2 SASEGT. V was pared by 1 base and J by 9 bases, with 16 bases between. The CDR3 consists of 15 residues. The CDR3 coding sequence is TGTGCCAGCAGTGAAGAAGAGGGGGGGTATCGGCCCCAGCATTTT. Its translation is CASSEEEGGYRPQHF.

The chain recombines TRBV7-9 with TRBJ2-7, with 11 bases aligning to TRBD2. Trimming removed 4 bases from V and 7 bases from J; junction bases left unmatched: 12. Germline CDR1 and CDR2: SEHNR and FQNEAQ (reference sequence). This CDR3 contains 16 residues. The CDR3 region has the DNA TGTGCCAGCAGCTCTCCCTTGACTAGCGGGGACGGAGAGCAGTACTTC. Translation gives CASSSPLTSGDGEQYF.